This entry lists 22 T cell receptor beta chains sequenced from one sample in a study of CD8 T cells in ankylosing spondylitis. From the 5' RACE reads, TCRdb called clonotypes with MiXCR, one entry per CDR3 protein. The sample lists 350,000 to 400,000 distinct CDR3 sequences, 20% to 25% occurring once. Sequenced: blood, either unsorted or a sorted T cell fraction (not recorded which). The source of these receptors is a male donor with ankylosing spondylitis or in good health (not recorded which).

This clonotype appeared a few times. The V gene is TRBV11-1, the J gene TRBJ2-1, with TRBD2 identical over 10 bases. This CDR3 contains 18 residues. The junction had 6 bases not matched to a gene; V was cut back by 1 base and J by 0 bases. Germline CDR1 is SGHAT and CDR2 is FQDESV (reference sequence). CDR3 amino acids: CASSLGLAGESSYNEQFF. The CDR3 nucleotides read TGTGCCAGCAGCTTAGGCCTAGCGGGGGAGAGCTCCTACAATGAGCAGTTCTTC.

The rearrangement joins TRBV20-1 to TRBJ2-5, with D perhaps TRBD1 (6 bases). Germline V lookup: CDR1 DFQATT, CDR2 SNEGSKA (reference sequence). The CDR3 sequence is 15 residues long. V was shortened by 0 bases and J by 2 bases, with 13 bases between the two germline ends. The CDR3 reads CSARDYFRGQETQYF. The CDR3 nucleotides read TGCAGTGCTAGAGACTATTTCAGGGGTCAAGAGACCCAGTACTTC.

This clonotype has just a few counts. The V gene is TRBV27, the J gene TRBJ2-7; the D gene is possibly TRBD1 (6 bases). Germline V CDR1 and CDR2: MNHEY, SMNVEV (reference sequence). There are 13 residues in the CDR3. The ends were cut back, 6 bases at V and 7 bases at J, with 16 bases in the middle. CDR3 protein: CASRQGTVREQYF. In DNA form, the CDR3 reads TGTGCCAGCAGACAGGGAACTGTGAGGGAGCAGTACTTC.

The gene calls are TRBV28 and TRBJ2-7; 7 positions match TRBD1. Per the germline V gene, CDR1 is MDHEN and CDR2 is SYDVKM. This CDR3 is built from 16 residues. V lost 5 bases to trimming and J lost 2 bases; unmatched junction nucleotides: 12. The CDR3 spells CASSPTGANSPYEQYF. As DNA, the CDR3 is TGTGCCAGCAGTCCAACAGGGGCCAACTCCCCCTACGAGCAGTACTTC.

V is TRBV7-9 and J is TRBJ1-1; the D is unclear. The CDR3 is 12 amino acids. Trimming left V 3 bases short and J 4 bases short, with 6 bases between. CDR1 and CDR2 (germline): SEHNR, FQNEAQ (reference sequence). This CDR3 reads CASSLRVTEAFF. DNA of the CDR3: TGTGCCAGCAGCTTGAGGGTCACTGAAGCTTTCTTT.

This chain joins TRBV10-2 and TRBJ2-1, with 13 positions matching TRBD2. Germline V gene sequence: CDR1 WSHSY, CDR2 SAAADI. This CDR3 is built from 18 residues. Trimming cost V 4 bases and J 4 bases; bases outside gene matches: 10. CDR3: CASSVRLAGGPPYNEQFF. The CDR3 coding sequence is TGCGCCAGCAGTGTTCGACTAGCGGGGGGCCCTCCATACAATGAGCAGTTCTTC.

The chain has TRBV4-1 and TRBJ2-3; 11 nucleotides line up with TRBD1. The junction had 9 bases not matched to a gene; V was cut back by 1 base and J by 6 bases. This CDR3 comprises 17 residues. CDR1 is MGHRA, CDR2 YSYEKL, per germline. CDR3 loop: CASSQGYTGTGGDTQYF. The CDR3 nucleotides read TGCGCCAGCAGCCAAGGATACACCGGGACAGGGGGGGATACGCAGTATTTT.

This clonotype occurred a few times. The rearrangement uses TRBV6-5 and TRBJ2-3; 10 nucleotides agree with TRBD1. Germline CDR1 reads MNHEY; CDR2 reads SVGAGI. Trimming took 2 bases from V and 1 from J; bases not matched to a gene: 9. The CDR3 covers 18 residues. The CDR3: CASSYGRQGAFGTDTQYF. The CDR3 coding sequence is TGTGCCAGCAGTTACGGCCGACAGGGGGCCTTTGGCACAGATACGCAGTATTTT.

Only a few counts were recorded for this clonotype. This chain joins TRBV6-1 and TRBJ2-3; TRBD1 matches 7 bases. V trimming: 5 bases; J trimming: 0 bases; junction bases outside the gene matches: 8. The CDR3 totals 16 residues. CDR1 and CDR2 from the germline V gene are MNHNS and SASEGT. This chain's CDR3 is CASSRPGTVSTDTQYF. CDR3 in DNA: TGTGCCAGCAGTCGCCCCGGGACAGTCAGCACAGATACGCAGTATTTT.

This clonotype was observed a few times. The CDR3 protein is CSASGDPYYEQYF. As DNA, the CDR3 is TGCAGTGCTAGCGGGGACCCATACTACGAGCAGTACTTC. This chain connects TRBV20-1 to TRBJ2-7; either TRBD1 or TRBD2 may supply D (5 bases each). CDR1 is DFQATT, CDR2 SNEGSKA, per germline (reference sequence). V dropped 3 bases and J dropped 3 bases, with 12 bases sitting between them. The CDR3 spans 13 residues.

This clonotype has only a few counts. The chain has TRBV9 and TRBJ2-1, with a possible D match to TRBD1 (6 bases). The CDR3 is 14 residues long. Germline V lookup: CDR1 SGDLS, CDR2 YYNGEE. V lost 4 bases and J 6 bases, leaving 14 bases between the germline ends. The CDR3 spells CASSPLGQINEQFF. The DNA of the CDR3 is TGTGCCAGCAGCCCACTTGGACAGATCAATGAGCAGTTCTTC.

This clonotype was counted between two and nine times. This CDR3 is CASRAGTDPYEQYF. For the CDR3, the DNA is TGTGCCAGCAGAGCCGGGACGGACCCCTACGAGCAGTACTTC. J is TRBJ2-7 and V is TRBV11-2; D might be TRBD1 or TRBD2, each matching 5 bases. The germline gives CDR1 SGHAT, CDR2 FQNNGV. The CDR3 has 14 amino acids. The V and J ends lost 6 bases and 2 bases respectively, with 14 bases between them.

This clonotype was seen more than once but under ten times. This chain links TRBV7-9 with TRBJ2-5, with D hard to call. CDR1 and CDR2 from the germline V gene are SEHNR and FQNEAQ (reference sequence). The CDR3 has 14 residues. V dropped 2 bases and J dropped 5 bases, with 12 bases sitting between them. CDR3 residues: CASSLRDNYETQYF. The CDR3 DNA reads as TGTGCCAGCAGCTTAAGAGATAATTATGAGACCCAGTACTTC.

This clonotype was seen only a few times. The rearrangement links TRBV29-1 to TRBJ1-2; perhaps TRBD1 as D (6 bases). The V gene lost 7 bases and the J gene lost 8 bases, with 23 bases spanning the gap. CDR1 and CDR2 from the germline V gene are SQVTM and ANQGSEA. The CDR3 sequence is 14 residues long. Written as DNA, the CDR3 is TGCAGCGCTAGAACAGGGAATCCCTCTGGGGGCTACACCTTC. Protein product: CSARTGNPSGGYTF.

This clonotype turned up a few times. The V gene is TRBV12-3 or TRBV12-4, the J gene TRBJ2-7, with 9 bases aligning to TRBD1. The CDR3 contains 13 residues. V lost 6 bases to trimming and J lost 0 bases; unmatched junction nucleotides: 0. Here the CDR3 DNA reads TGTGCCAGCAGGACAGGGGGCTCCTACGAGCAGTACTTC. Its protein product is CASRTGGSYEQYF.

The table lists this clonotype with a few counts. This chain joins TRBV12-3 or TRBV12-4 and TRBJ2-2; D is perhaps TRBD1 or TRBD2 (5 bases each). The CDR3 is made up of 14 amino acids. With 5 bases removed from V and 3 bases from J, the gap between germline ends came to 10 bases. The CDR3 DNA is TGTGCCAGCAGTGCAGGGACGGACACCGGGGAGCTGTTTTTT. Translating gives CASSAGTDTGELFF.

The V gene is TRBV27, the J gene TRBJ2-5; the match to TRBD2 covers 11 bases. CDR3 length equals 16 residues. V was pared by 8 bases and J by 2 bases, with 10 bases of the junction left unmatched. The germline V gene encodes CDR1 MNHEY and CDR2 SMNVEV (reference sequence). CDR3 region: CASGDVAGGPQETQYF. Here the CDR3 DNA reads TGTGCCAGCGGGGACGTAGCGGGGGGGCCACAAGAGACCCAGTACTTC.

The V call is TRBV14, the J call TRBJ2-1, with D unresolved. This CDR3 comprises 16 residues. Germline CDR1 SGHDN, CDR2 FVKESK. Deletions cut 0 bases from V and 7 bases from J, with 16 bases between. The DNA of the CDR3 is TGTGCCAGCAGCCAAGATGGCCACGGGCCTTTTAATGAGCAGTTCTTC. This translates into CASSQDGHGPFNEQFF.

V is TRBV12-3 or TRBV12-4 and J is TRBJ2-2, with 14 bases matching TRBD2. The CDR3 totals 20 residues. The trim removed 0 bases at V and 3 bases at J, leaving 9 bases unmatched. The CDR3 nucleotides read TGTGCCAGCAGTTTAGCGGAACCCCCGGGACTAGCGGGGGACACCGGGGAGCTGTTTTTT. It codes for CASSLAEPPGLAGDTGELFF.

The rearrangement uses TRBV5-5 and TRBJ2-7; D not resolved. Germline values: CDR1 SGHKS, CDR2 YYEKEE (reference sequence). The V end lost 3 bases, the J end lost 0 bases, and 19 bases lay between the germline ends. The CDR3 sequence is 17 residues long. The CDR3 sequence is CASSSDNPSRFSYEQYF. CDR3 nucleotide sequence: TGTGCCAGCAGCTCCGATAATCCCTCACGCTTCTCCTACGAGCAGTACTTC.

This chain links TRBV11-2 with TRBJ2-1; 8 positions match TRBD2. CDR1 is SGHAT, CDR2 FQNNGV, per germline. The CDR3 loop spans 14 amino acids. After removal of 2 bases from V and 7 bases from J, the junction contained 4 bases not matched to a gene. In nucleotides, the CDR3 is TGTGCCAGCAGCTTAACCGTAGCGGGGAATGAGCAGTTCTTC. It translates to CASSLTVAGNEQFF.

This clonotype has just a few counts. J is TRBJ1-1 and V is TRBV7-9, with 9 bases fitting TRBD1. The length of the CDR3 is 14 residues. With 7 bases clipped from V and 1 base from J, the junction kept 4 bases outside the gene matches. Germline V lookup: CDR1 SEHNR, CDR2 FQNEAQ (reference sequence). The CDR3 DNA follows: TGTGCCAGCACCGGGACAGGGAGGAACACTGAAGCTTTCTTT. It translates to CASTGTGRNTEAFF.